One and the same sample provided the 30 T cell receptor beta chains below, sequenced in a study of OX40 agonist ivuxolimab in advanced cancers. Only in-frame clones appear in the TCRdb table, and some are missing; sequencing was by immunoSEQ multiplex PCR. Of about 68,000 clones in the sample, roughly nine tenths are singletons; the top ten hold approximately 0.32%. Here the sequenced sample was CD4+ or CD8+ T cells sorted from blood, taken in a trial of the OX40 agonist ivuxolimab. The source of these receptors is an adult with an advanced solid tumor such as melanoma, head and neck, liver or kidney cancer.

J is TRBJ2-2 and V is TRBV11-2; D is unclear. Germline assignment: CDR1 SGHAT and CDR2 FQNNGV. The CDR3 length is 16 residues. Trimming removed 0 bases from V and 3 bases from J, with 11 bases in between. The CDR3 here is CASSLDFLGDTGELFF. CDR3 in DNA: TGTGCCAGCAGCTTAGATTTTCTTGGAGACACCGGGGAGCTGTTTTTT.

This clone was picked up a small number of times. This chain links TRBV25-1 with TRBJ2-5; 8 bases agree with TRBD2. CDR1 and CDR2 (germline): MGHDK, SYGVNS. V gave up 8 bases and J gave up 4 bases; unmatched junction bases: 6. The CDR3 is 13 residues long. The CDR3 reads CASGPGGGETQYF. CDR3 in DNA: TGTGCCAGCGGTCCGGGGGGGGGAGAGACCCAGTACTTC.

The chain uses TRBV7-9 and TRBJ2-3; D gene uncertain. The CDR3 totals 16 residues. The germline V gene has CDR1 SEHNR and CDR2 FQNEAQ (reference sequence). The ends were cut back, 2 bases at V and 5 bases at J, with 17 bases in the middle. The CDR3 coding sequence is TGTGCCAGCAGCTTATTCGCACGGCCACTGGGAGATACGCAGTATTTT. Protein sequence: CASSLFARPLGDTQYF.

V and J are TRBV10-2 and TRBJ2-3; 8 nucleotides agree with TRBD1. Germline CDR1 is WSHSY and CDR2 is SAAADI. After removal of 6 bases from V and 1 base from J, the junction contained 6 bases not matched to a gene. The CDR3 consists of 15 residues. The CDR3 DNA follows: TGCGCCAGCAGAGACAGGGGATGGGGCACAGATACGCAGTATTTT. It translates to CASRDRGWGTDTQYF.

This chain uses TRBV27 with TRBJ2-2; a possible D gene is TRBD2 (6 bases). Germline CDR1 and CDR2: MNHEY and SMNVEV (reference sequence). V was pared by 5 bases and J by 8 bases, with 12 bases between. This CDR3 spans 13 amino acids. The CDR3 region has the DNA TGTGCCAGCAGTGCTTGGGGGGTGGGGGAGCTGTTTTTT. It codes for CASSAWGVGELFF.

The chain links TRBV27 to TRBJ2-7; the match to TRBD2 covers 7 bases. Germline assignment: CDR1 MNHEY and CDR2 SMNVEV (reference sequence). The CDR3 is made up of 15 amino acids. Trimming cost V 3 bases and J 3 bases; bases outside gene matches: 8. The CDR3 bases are TGTGCCAGCAGTTTGGCAGGCGGACTAGTCTACGAGCAGTACTTC. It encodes CASSLAGGLVYEQYF.

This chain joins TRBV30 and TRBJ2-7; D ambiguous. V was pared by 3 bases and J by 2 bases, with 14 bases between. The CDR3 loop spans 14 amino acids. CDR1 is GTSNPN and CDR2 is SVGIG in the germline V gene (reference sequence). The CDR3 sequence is CAWRMLDLTYEQYF. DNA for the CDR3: TGTGCCTGGAGAATGCTAGACCTAACCTACGAGCAGTACTTC. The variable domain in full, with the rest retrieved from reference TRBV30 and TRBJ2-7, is SQTIHQWPATLVQPVGSPLSLECTVEGTSNPNLYWYRQAAGRGLQLLFYSVGIGQISSEVPQNLSASRPQDRQFILSSKKLLLSDSGFYLCAWRMLDLTYEQYFGPGTRLTVT.

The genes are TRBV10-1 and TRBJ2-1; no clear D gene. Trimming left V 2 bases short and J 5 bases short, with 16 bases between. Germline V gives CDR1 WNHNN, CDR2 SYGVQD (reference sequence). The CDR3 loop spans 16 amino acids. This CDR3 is CASSERPWVGNNEQFF. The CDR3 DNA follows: TGCGCCAGCAGTGAGAGACCGTGGGTGGGGAACAATGAGCAGTTCTTC.

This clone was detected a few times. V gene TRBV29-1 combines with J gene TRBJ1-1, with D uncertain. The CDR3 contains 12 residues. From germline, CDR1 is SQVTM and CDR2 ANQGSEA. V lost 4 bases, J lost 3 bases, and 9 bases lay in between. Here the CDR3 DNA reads TGCAGCGTTGGAAGGAGGGACACTGAAGCTTTCTTT. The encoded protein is CSVGRRDTEAFF.

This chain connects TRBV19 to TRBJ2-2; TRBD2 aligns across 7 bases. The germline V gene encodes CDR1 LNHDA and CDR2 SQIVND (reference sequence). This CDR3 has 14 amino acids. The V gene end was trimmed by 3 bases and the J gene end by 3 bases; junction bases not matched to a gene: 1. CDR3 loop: CASSIAGDTGELFF. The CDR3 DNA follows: TGTGCCAGTAGTATCGCGGGAGACACCGGGGAGCTGTTTTTT.

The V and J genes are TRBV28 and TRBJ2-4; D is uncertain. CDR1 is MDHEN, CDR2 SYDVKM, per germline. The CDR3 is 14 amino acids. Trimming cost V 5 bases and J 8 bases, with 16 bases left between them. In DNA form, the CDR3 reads TGTGCCAGCAGTCCCTTTGTTAGTGGCGACATTCAGTACTTC. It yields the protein CASSPFVSGDIQYF.

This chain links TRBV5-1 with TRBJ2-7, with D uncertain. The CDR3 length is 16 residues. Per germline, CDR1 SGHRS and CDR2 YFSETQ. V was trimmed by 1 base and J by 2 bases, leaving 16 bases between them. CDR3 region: CASSLKGSTIPYEQYF. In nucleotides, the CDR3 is TGCGCCAGCAGCTTGAAGGGTTCGACCATTCCCTACGAGCAGTACTTC.

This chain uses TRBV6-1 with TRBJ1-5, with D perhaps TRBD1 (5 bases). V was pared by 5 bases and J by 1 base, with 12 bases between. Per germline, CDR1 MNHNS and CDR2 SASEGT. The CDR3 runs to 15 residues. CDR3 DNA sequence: TGTGCCAGCAGTAACGACAGAATCAGCAATCAGCCCCAGCATTTT. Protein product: CASSNDRISNQPQHF.

This chain's CDR3 is CASSLASRDTNYGYTF. CDR3 in DNA: TGTGCCAGCAGCTTAGCATCCAGGGACACTAACTATGGCTACACCTTC. V usage is TRBV7-8 and J usage is TRBJ1-2, with D tentatively TRBD1 (6 bases). Per the germline V gene, CDR1 is SGHVS and CDR2 is FQNEAQ. This CDR3 has 16 residues. Trimming removed 0 bases at V and 0 bases at J, with 11 bases between.

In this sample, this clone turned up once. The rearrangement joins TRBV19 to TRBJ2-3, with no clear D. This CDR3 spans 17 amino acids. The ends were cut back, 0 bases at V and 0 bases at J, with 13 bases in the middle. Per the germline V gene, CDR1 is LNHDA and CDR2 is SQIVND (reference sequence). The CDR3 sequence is CASSIDPLAASTDTQYF. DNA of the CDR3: TGTGCCAGTAGTATAGACCCCCTCGCTGCAAGCACAGATACGCAGTATTTT.

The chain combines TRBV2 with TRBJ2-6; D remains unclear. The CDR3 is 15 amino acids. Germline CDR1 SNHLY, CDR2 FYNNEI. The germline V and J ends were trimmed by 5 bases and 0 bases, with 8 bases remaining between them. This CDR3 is CASSIEDSGANVLTF. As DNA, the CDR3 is TGTGCCAGCAGTATTGAGGACTCTGGGGCCAACGTCCTGACTTTC.

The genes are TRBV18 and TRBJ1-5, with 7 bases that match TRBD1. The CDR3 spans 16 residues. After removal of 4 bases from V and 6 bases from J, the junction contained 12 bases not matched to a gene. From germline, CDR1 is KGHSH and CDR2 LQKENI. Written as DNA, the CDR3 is TGTGCCAGCTCACTTCTCCCCGAAGGGGGCGGTCAGCCCCAGCATTTT. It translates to CASSLLPEGGGQPQHF.

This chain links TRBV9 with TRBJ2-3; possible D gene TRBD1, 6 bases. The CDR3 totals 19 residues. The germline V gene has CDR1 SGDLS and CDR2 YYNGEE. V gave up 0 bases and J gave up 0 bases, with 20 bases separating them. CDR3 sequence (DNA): TGTGCCAGCAGCGTAGCTACAGGGTTCTCACCACCTAGCACAGATACGCAGTATTTT. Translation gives CASSVATGFSPPSTDTQYF.

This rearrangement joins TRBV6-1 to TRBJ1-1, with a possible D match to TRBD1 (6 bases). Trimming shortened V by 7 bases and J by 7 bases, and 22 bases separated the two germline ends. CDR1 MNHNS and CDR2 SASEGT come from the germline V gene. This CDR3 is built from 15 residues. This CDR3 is CASNSGKWGANEAFF. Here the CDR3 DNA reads TGTGCCAGCAACAGTGGAAAGTGGGGGGCGAATGAAGCTTTCTTT.

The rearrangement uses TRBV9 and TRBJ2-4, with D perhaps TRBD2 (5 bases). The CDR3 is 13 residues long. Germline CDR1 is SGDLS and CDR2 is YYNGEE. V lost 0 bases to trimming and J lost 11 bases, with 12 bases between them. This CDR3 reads CASSVAQASLQYF. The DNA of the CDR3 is TGTGCCAGCAGCGTAGCTCAGGCTAGCCTTCAGTACTTC.

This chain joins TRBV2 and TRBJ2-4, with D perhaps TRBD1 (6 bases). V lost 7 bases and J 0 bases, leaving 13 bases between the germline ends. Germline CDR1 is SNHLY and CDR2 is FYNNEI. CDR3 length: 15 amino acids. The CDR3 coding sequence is TGTGCCAGCATGCCCCCAGGGGTAGCCAAAAACATTCAGTACTTC. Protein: CASMPPGVAKNIQYF.

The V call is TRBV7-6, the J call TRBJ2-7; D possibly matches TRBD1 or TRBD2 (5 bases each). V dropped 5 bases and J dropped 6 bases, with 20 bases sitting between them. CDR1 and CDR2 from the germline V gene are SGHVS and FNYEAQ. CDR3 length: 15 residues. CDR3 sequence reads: CASSRDGALIAEQYF. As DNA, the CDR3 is TGTGCCAGCAGCCGAGACGGGGCCCTCATCGCCGAGCAGTACTTC. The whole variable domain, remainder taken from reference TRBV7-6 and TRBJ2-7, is GAGVSQSPRYKVTKRGQDVALRCDPISGHVSLYWYRQALGQGPEFLTYFNYEAQQDKSGLPNDRFSAERPEGSISTLTIQRTEQRDSAMYRCASSRDGALIAEQYFGPGTRLTVT.

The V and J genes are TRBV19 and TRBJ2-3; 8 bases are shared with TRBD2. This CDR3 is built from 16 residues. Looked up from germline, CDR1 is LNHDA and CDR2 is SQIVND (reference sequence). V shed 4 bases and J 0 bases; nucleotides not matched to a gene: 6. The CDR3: CASSNPSGPSTDTQYF. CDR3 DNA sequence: TGTGCCAGTAGTAACCCTAGCGGGCCTAGCACAGATACGCAGTATTTT.

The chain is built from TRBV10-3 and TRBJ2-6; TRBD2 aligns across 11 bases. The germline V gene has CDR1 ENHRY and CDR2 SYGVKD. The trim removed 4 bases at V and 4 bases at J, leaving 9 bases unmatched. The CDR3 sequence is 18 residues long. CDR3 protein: CAISAGLADTPGANVLTF. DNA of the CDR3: TGTGCCATCAGTGCGGGACTAGCGGATACCCCCGGGGCCAACGTCCTGACTTTC.

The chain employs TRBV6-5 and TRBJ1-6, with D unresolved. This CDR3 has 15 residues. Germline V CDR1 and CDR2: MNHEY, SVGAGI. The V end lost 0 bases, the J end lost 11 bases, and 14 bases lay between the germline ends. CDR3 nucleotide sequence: TGTGCCAGCAGTTACTCGAGGCAGGTTCTTACACCCCTCCACTTT. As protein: CASSYSRQVLTPLHF.

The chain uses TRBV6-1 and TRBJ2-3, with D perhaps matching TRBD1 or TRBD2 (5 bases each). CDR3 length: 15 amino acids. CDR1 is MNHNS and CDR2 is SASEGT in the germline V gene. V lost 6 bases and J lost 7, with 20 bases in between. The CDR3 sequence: CASRGTLHVSYTQYF. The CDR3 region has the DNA TGTGCCAGCAGGGGGACCCTGCACGTATCGTATACGCAGTATTTT.

CDR3 sequence reads: CAISESGGSSTDTQYF. For the CDR3, the DNA is TGTGCCATCAGTGAGTCGGGGGGCAGTTCCACAGATACGCAGTATTTT. V gene TRBV10-3 combines with J gene TRBJ2-3; D possibly matches TRBD1 or TRBD2 (6 bases each). Per germline, CDR1 ENHRY and CDR2 SYGVKD. With 0 bases removed from V and 2 bases from J, the gap between germline ends came to 12 bases. The CDR3 has 16 residues.

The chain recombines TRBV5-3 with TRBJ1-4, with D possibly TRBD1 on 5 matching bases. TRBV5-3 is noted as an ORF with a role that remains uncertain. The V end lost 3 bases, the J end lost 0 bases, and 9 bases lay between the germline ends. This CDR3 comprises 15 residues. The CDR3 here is CARSSDIATNEKLFF. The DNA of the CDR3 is TGTGCCAGAAGCTCGGACATTGCAACTAATGAAAAACTGTTTTTT.

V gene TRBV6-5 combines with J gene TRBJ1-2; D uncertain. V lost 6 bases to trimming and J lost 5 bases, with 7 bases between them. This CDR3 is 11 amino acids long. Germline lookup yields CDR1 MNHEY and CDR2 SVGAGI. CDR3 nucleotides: TGTGCCAGCAGGAAGGGATATGGCTACACCTTC. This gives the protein CASRKGYGYTF.

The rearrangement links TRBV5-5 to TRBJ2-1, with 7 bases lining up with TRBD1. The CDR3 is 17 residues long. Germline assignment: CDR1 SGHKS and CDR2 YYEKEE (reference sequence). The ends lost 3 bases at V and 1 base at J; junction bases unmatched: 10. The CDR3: CASSWIPGTESYNEQFF. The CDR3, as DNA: TGTGCCAGCAGCTGGATTCCCGGGACAGAGTCCTACAATGAGCAGTTCTTC.